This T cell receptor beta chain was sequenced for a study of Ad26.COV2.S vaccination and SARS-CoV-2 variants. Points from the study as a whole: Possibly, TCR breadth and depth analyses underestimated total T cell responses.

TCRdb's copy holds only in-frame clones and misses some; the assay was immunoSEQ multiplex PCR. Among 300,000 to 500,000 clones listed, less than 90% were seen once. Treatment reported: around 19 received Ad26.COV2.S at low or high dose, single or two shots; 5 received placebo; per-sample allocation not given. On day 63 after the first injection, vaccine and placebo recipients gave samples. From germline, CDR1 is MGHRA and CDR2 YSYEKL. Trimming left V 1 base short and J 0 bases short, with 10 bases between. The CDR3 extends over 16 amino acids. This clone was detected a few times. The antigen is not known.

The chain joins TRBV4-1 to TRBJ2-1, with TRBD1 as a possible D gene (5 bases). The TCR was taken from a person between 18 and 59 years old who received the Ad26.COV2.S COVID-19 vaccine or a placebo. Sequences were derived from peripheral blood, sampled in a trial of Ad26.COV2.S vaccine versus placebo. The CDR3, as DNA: TGCGCCAGCAGCCAAGGTCGACAGAGCTCCTACAATGAGCAGTTCTTC. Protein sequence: CASSQGRQSSYNEQFF.